This T cell receptor beta chain was profiled in a study of early T cells in non-severe SARS-CoV-2 infection. At the level of the study: Sequencing input comprised bulk RNA from unsorted whole blood; chain pairing was not available.

There are many counts of this clonotype. Its antigen is currently unknown. The TCR library protocol attached unique molecular identifiers to the individual cDNA molecules. Using its own MiXCR run on the 5' RACE reads, TCRdb lists one record per CDR3 protein. The sample holds over 35,000 distinct CDR3 sequences, over 3.5% seen once. Overall study results and limits: Anti-spike CD8 specificities were favored by VDJdb matching, whose results missed private and CD4 specificities.

Trimming took off 3 bases at V and 5 bases at J, with 16 bases between the two ends. CDR3 length equals 14 residues. Germline V CDR1 and CDR2: SQVTM, ANQGSEA. The clonotype originates from an adult who was a healthcare worker with PCR-confirmed SARS-CoV-2 infection or an uninfected control (not recorded which). The chain has TRBV29-1 and TRBJ1-2, with a weak D call TRBD1 (5 bases). What was sequenced was whole blood. The CDR3 region is CSVDLGEVRYGYTF. The CDR3 bases are TGCAGCGTTGATCTGGGGGAGGTTCGGTATGGCTACACCTTC.